The 22 T cell receptor beta chains listed next were all sequenced from one sample in a study of T-cell reconstitution after alpha-beta-depleted transplantation in children. The TCRbeta library incorporated unique molecular identifiers. TCRdb re-analysed the PCR reads in MiXCR, keeping a single row per CDR3 protein. This repertoire shows fewer than 85,000 distinct CDR3 sequences, around 14% found once; its top ten account for 27%. This specimen consisted of PBMCs, mostly from graft donor cells, obtained 180 days after TCRalphabeta/CD19-depleted stem cell transplant. The origin of the receptors is a male patient under 10 years old who had a stem cell transplant for acute lymphoblastic leukemia, so the T cells may come from the graft donor.

There are a few counts of this clonotype. J is TRBJ2-1 and V is TRBV11-2, with 13 bases aligning to TRBD2. The CDR3 sequence is 19 residues long. Unmatched junction bases numbered 10, after V lost 5 bases and J lost 0 bases. Looked up from germline, CDR1 is SGHAT and CDR2 is FQNNGV. The CDR3 protein is CASSRLAGGLRSSYNEQFF. The CDR3 bases are TGTGCCAGCAGCAGACTAGCGGGGGGCCTCCGGAGCTCCTACAATGAGCAGTTCTTC. Combining the CDR3 with reference TRBV11-2 and TRBJ2-1 gives the whole variable domain EAGVAQSPRYKIIEKRQSVAFWCNPISGHATLYWYQQILGQGPKLLIQFQNNGVVDDSQLPKDRFSAERLKGVDSTLKIQPAKLEDSAVYLCASSRLAGGLRSSYNEQFFGPGTRLTVL.

J is TRBJ2-5 and V is TRBV4-3; perhaps D is TRBD1 or TRBD2 (5 bases each). The ends were cut back, 1 base at V and 1 base at J, with 7 bases in the middle. This CDR3 region has 14 residues. Germline CDR1 LGHNA, CDR2 YSLEER. The CDR3 nucleotides are TGCGCCAGCAGCCAAGTGGGGGTCCAAGAGACCCAGTACTTC. It encodes CASSQVGVQETQYF.

J is TRBJ2-2 and V is TRBV11-2; a weak D match, TRBD2 (6 bases). The CDR3 is 13 amino acids. Looked up from germline, CDR1 is SGHAT and CDR2 is FQNNGV. With 4 bases removed from V and 10 bases from J, the gap between germline ends came to 13 bases. In DNA, the CDR3 is TGTGCCAGCAGCTCCATACTAGCCGTGGAGCTGTTTTTT. Protein sequence: CASSSILAVELFF.

The chain couples TRBV30 to TRBJ1-1, with 7 bases identical to TRBD1. Trimming at V came to 0 bases and at J to 5 bases, leaving 3 bases not matched to a gene. In germline, CDR1 is GTSNPN, CDR2 SVGIG (reference sequence). There are 13 residues in the CDR3. CDR3 DNA sequence: TGTGCCTGGAGTGTACAGGGGTGGACTGAAGCTTTCTTT. Translation gives CAWSVQGWTEAFF.

This clonotype came up a few times. V usage is TRBV7-2 and J usage is TRBJ2-3; tentative D call: TRBD2 (5 bases). CDR1 is SGHTA, CDR2 FQGNSA, per germline. V was pared by 5 bases and J by 3 bases, with 15 bases between. This CDR3 has 15 residues. The CDR3 loop reads CASSPYRTRTDTQYF. The CDR3 bases are TGTGCCAGCAGCCCATATAGAACTAGAACAGATACGCAGTATTTT.

This clonotype was seen a handful of times. The chain combines TRBV18 with TRBJ2-2; 8 bases map to TRBD1. The CDR3 is made up of 16 amino acids. The J segment lost 2 bases and the V segment lost 3 bases, leaving 5 bases of the junction unmatched. Looked up from germline, CDR1 is KGHSH and CDR2 is LQKENI. The CDR3 DNA sequence: TGTGCCAGCTCACCTTACAGGGGGACCAACACCGGGGAGCTGTTTTTT. The encoded protein is CASSPYRGTNTGELFF. The whole variable domain, remainder taken from reference TRBV18 and TRBJ2-2, is NAGVMQNPRHLVRRRGQEARLRCSPMKGHSHVYWYRQLPEEGLKFMVYLQKENIIDESGMPKERFSAEFPKEGPSILRIQQVVRGDSAAYFCASSPYRGTNTGELFFGEGSRLTVL.

This rearrangement joins TRBV7-6 to TRBJ2-3, with no clear D. From germline, CDR1 is SGHVS and CDR2 FNYEAQ. CDR3 size: 13 residues. The V end lost 1 base, the J end lost 0 bases, and 2 bases lay between the germline ends. CDR3 coding DNA: TGTGCCAGCAGCTTAGGCAGCACAGATACGCAGTATTTT. Encoded protein: CASSLGSTDTQYF.

This clonotype was detected many times. The chain recombines TRBV6-1 with TRBJ2-5, with TRBD1 as a possible D gene (6 bases). This CDR3 has 14 residues. The V and J ends lost 8 bases and 5 bases respectively, with 18 bases between them. Germline-derived CDR1 and CDR2 are MNHNS and SASEGT. CDR3 nucleotide sequence: TGTGCCAGCTCTAGAGGGGGATATCGGGAGACCCAGTACTTC. This encodes CASSRGGYRETQYF.

Only a few counts were recorded for this clonotype. This chain connects TRBV14 to TRBJ1-5, with D uncertain. The CDR3 spans 16 residues. V lost 4 bases and J lost 2, with 15 bases in between. Germline V gives CDR1 SGHDN, CDR2 FVKESK. In DNA, the CDR3 is TGTGCCAGCAGCCGCAGCAGCAAATGGGGCAATCAGCCCCAGCATTTT. This gives the protein CASSRSSKWGNQPQHF.

In this sample, this clonotype turned up a few times. V is TRBV6-2 or TRBV6-3 and J is TRBJ1-1, with D possibly matching TRBD1 (5 bases). Trimming shortened V by 6 bases and J by 1 base, and 12 bases separated the two germline ends. This CDR3 is 14 amino acids long. Germline loops: CDR1 MNHEY, CDR2 SVGEGT. CDR3: CASSLPGRNTEAFF. The CDR3 coding sequence is TGTGCCAGCAGCTTACCGGGACGGAACACTGAAGCTTTCTTT.

The V gene is TRBV7-9, the J gene TRBJ2-7, with no clear D. Trimming removed 2 bases from V and 2 bases from J, with 7 bases in between. The CDR3 loop spans 13 amino acids. CDR1 and CDR2 (germline): SEHNR, FQNEAQ (reference sequence). CDR3 sequence: CASSLSRPYEQYF. In DNA, the CDR3 is TGTGCCAGCAGCTTATCCAGACCCTACGAGCAGTACTTC.

In this sample, this clonotype turned up a few times. V is TRBV7-2 and J is TRBJ2-3, with a possible D match to TRBD1 (6 bases). V lost 0 bases and J lost 8, with 9 bases in between. The CDR3 is 13 amino acids. The germline gives CDR1 SGHTA, CDR2 FQGNSA. The CDR3 DNA reads as TGTGCCAGCAGCTTAGCGAAGGGGGTTACGCAGTATTTT. Translation: CASSLAKGVTQYF.

This CDR3 is CASSLGTSGSYEQYF. The CDR3 region has the DNA TGTGCCAGCAGTTTAGGGACTAGCGGATCCTACGAGCAGTACTTC. This chain links TRBV28 with TRBJ2-7; TRBD2 agrees at 11 bases. CDR1 and CDR2 (germline): MDHEN, SYDVKM. After removal of 2 bases from V and 1 base from J, the junction contained 1 base not matched to a gene. This CDR3 has 15 residues.

Only a few counts were recorded for this clonotype. The chain couples TRBV7-2 to TRBJ2-5; D tentatively reads TRBD1 or TRBD2 (5 bases each). The germline V gene has CDR1 SGHTA and CDR2 FQGNSA. CDR3 length: 14 amino acids. V lost 8 bases, J lost 1 base, and 14 bases lay in between. CDR3 loop: CASGYRGLQETQYF. CDR3 bases: TGTGCCAGCGGATATCGGGGCCTCCAAGAGACCCAGTACTTC.

This clonotype was counted ten times or more. The chain combines TRBV9 with TRBJ2-1, with TRBD2 matching over 7 bases. With 2 bases clipped from V and 4 bases from J, the junction kept 6 bases outside the gene matches. Germline CDR1 SGDLS, CDR2 YYNGEE. The CDR3 totals 15 residues. CDR3 amino acids: CASSVNLADYNEQFF. The CDR3 DNA follows: TGTGCCAGCAGCGTGAATCTAGCGGATTACAATGAGCAGTTCTTC.

This clonotype was seen at least ten times. This chain connects TRBV20-1 to TRBJ1-1, with 7 bases that match TRBD1. J gave up 1 base and V 2 bases, and 10 bases lay outside the gene matches. The CDR3 is 16 amino acids. The V gene's germline CDR1 is DFQATT and CDR2 SNEGSKA (reference sequence). The CDR3 nucleotides read TGCAGTGCTAGAAACCCAAGGACAGGTCAGAACACTGAAGCTTTCTTT. Residues: CSARNPRTGQNTEAFF.

The chain couples TRBV10-2 to TRBJ2-2, with D possibly matching TRBD1 (8 bases). V lost 4 bases and J lost 9, with 21 bases in between. This CDR3 contains 16 residues. The germline CDR1 and CDR2 sequences are WSHSY and SAAADI. This CDR3 reads CASSGRQGRGPRELFF. The CDR3 DNA reads as TGCGCCAGCAGTGGGAGACAGGGGAGGGGGCCCCGGGAGCTGTTTTTT.

By share, this clonotype ranks as medium-sized. The chain carries TRBV4-1 and TRBJ2-7; TRBD1 agrees at 9 bases. With 4 bases clipped from V and 3 bases from J, the junction kept 7 bases outside the gene matches. Per the germline V gene, CDR1 is MGHRA and CDR2 is YSYEKL. The CDR3 spans 15 residues. CDR3 bases: TGCGCCAGCAGCCCCGAGGAGACAGGGGGCTACGAGCAGTACTTC. Translation gives CASSPEETGGYEQYF.

This clonotype was picked up a small number of times. The V and J genes are TRBV24-1 and TRBJ2-3, with TRBD2 matching over 7 bases. The CDR3 is made up of 13 amino acids. Trimming took 4 bases from V and 9 from J; bases not matched to a gene: 6. Germline V lookup: CDR1 KGHDR, CDR2 SFDVKD. The CDR3 DNA reads as TGTGCCACCAGTGACCCGGGACTACTCACGCAGTATTTT. This sequence encodes CATSDPGLLTQYF.

This clonotype appeared many times. The chain combines TRBV2 with TRBJ1-5; no clear D. Trimming took off 3 bases at V and 0 bases at J, with 12 bases between the two ends. The CDR3 has 16 amino acids. Germline V lookup: CDR1 SNHLY, CDR2 FYNNEI. CDR3: CASSENSWYSNQPQHF. The CDR3 nucleotides read TGTGCCAGCAGTGAGAACAGCTGGTATAGCAATCAGCCCCAGCATTTT.

This clonotype has only a few counts. This chain joins TRBV27 and TRBJ2-4, with D perhaps assigned TRBD1 or TRBD2 (5 bases each). Trimming stripped 4 bases from V and 0 bases from J, with 13 bases between. CDR1 and CDR2 from the germline V gene are MNHEY and SMNVEV (reference sequence). This CDR3 has 16 amino acids. As DNA, the CDR3 is TGTGCCAGCAGTTCCCGATCGGGGCTAGCCAAAAACATTCAGTACTTC. As protein: CASSSRSGLAKNIQYF.

This clonotype was picked up a small number of times. The J gene is TRBJ1-2, the V gene TRBV29-1, with TRBD1 as a possible D gene (5 bases). Germline V gene lookup returns CDR1 SQVTM and CDR2 ANQGSEA. This CDR3 has 12 amino acids. The CDR3 bases are TGCAGGACCGTGCGGGGCCTCTATGGCTACACCTTC. It translates to CRTVRGLYGYTF.